This TCR beta chain was captured by sequencing in a study of cytomegalovirus exposure and HLA in healthy donors. A note on this clone: At one end, the junction sequence differs from germline, possibly due to a read error.

Use of 60 Vbeta and 13 Jbeta primers characterized the PCR. The table came from immunoSEQ multiplex PCR; TCRdb's copy has only in-frame clones and leaves some out. In all, the sample yields about 160,000 clones. Germline assignment: CDR1 MNHEY and CDR2 SMNVEV (reference sequence). CDR3 length equals 13 residues. The V and J genes are TRBV27 and TRBJ1-1; a weak D match, TRBD1 (5 bases). This TCR was recovered from a woman aged 55-75 years in good health and CMV-seronegative. The specimen sequenced was PBMCs. The CDR3 DNA is TGTGCCAGCAGTGTATCCAGGGATACTGAAGCTTTCTTT. The encoded protein is CASSVSRDTEAFF.